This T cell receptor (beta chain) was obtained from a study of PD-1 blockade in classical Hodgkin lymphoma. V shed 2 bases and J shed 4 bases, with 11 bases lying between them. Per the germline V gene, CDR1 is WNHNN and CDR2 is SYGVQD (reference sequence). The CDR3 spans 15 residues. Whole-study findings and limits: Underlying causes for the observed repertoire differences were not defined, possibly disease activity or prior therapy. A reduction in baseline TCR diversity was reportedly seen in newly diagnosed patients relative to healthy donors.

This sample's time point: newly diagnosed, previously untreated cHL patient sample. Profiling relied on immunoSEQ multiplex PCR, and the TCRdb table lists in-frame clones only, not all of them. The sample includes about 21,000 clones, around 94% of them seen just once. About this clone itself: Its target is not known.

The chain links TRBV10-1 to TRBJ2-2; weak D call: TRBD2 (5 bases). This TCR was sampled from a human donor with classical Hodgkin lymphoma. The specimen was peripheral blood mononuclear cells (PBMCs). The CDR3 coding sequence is TGCGCCAGCAGTGAGGGAGGCCGGGGCACCGGGGAGCTGTTTTTT. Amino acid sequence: CASSEGGRGTGELFF.